The 10 T cell receptor beta chains below were found in one sample sequenced in a study of CD8 T cells in Susac syndrome. An amount of RNA that ranged from about 0.45 to 1 ug was reverse transcribed with random hexamers. TCRdb re-derived calls from the immunoSEQ multiplex PCR reads in MiXCR, one entry per CDR3 protein. The repertoire holds about 180,000 distinct CDR3 sequences, 85% to 95% seen once, with roughly 0.16% in the top ten. Specimen: CD8+ T cells from PBMCs. Every receptor here comes from a human donor with multiple sclerosis.

The CDR3 region is CAWFDRGSQYF. CDR3 nucleotides: TGTGCCTGGTTCGACAGGGGCTCGCAGTATTTT. The gene calls are TRBV30 and TRBJ2-3, with 8 bases identical to TRBD1. This CDR3 region has 11 residues. J gave up 10 bases and V 5 bases, and 5 bases lay outside the gene matches. Germline V CDR1 and CDR2: GTSNPN, SVGIG (reference sequence).

The chain carries TRBV20-1 and TRBJ1-5, with 8 nucleotides matching TRBD1. The CDR3 runs 19 residues. The germline CDR1 and CDR2 sequences are DFQATT and SNEGSKA (reference sequence). The junction had 21 bases not matched to a gene; V was cut back by 4 bases and J by 4 bases. CDR3: CSAKPLRTGRGMTNQPQHF. The CDR3 DNA sequence: TGCAGTGCTAAACCCCTTAGGACAGGGCGAGGAATGACTAATCAGCCCCAGCATTTT.

The chain has TRBV28 and TRBJ1-4; weak D call: TRBD1 (6 bases). This CDR3 comprises 16 residues. Germline CDR1 is MDHEN and CDR2 is SYDVKM. V was clipped by 6 bases and J by 8 bases, with 22 bases between them. CDR3 in amino acids: CASSLTGGYLPEKLFF. DNA of the CDR3: TGTGCCAGCAGCCTGACGGGGGGCTACCTTCCCGAAAAACTGTTTTTT.

This chain links TRBV15 with TRBJ2-7, with TRBD1 matching over 7 bases. The V gene end was trimmed by 0 bases and the J gene end by 4 bases; junction bases not matched to a gene: 6. The germline gives CDR1 LNHNV, CDR2 YYDKDF (reference sequence). CDR3 length equals 15 residues. This chain's CDR3 is CATSRDLGTVYEQYF. The CDR3 nucleotides read TGTGCCACCAGCAGAGATCTGGGGACAGTATACGAGCAGTACTTC.

The V call is TRBV3-1, the J call TRBJ2-5; TRBD1 agrees at 9 bases. V lost 3 bases, J lost 5 bases, and 10 bases stayed unmatched. Germline loops: CDR1 LGHDT, CDR2 YNNKEL (reference sequence). There are 16 residues in the CDR3. The CDR3 nucleotides read TGTGCCAGCAGCCACCCCGGGACAGGGATATCGGAGACCCAGTACTTC. Encoded protein: CASSHPGTGISETQYF.

The genes are TRBV20-1 and TRBJ2-1; no firm D call. Germline V gene lookup returns CDR1 DFQATT and CDR2 SNEGSKA (reference sequence). The CDR3 extends over 14 amino acids. V lost 1 base and J lost 0, with 7 bases in between. CDR3 in DNA: TGCAGTGCTAGAGTCAGGTCCTCCTACAATGAGCAGTTCTTC. Protein product: CSARVRSSYNEQFF.

The V gene is TRBV30, the J gene TRBJ2-2; TRBD2 matches 10 bases. The CDR3 is made up of 12 amino acids. The germline V gene encodes CDR1 GTSNPN and CDR2 SVGIG (reference sequence). V was clipped by 4 bases and J by 11 bases; unmatched bases: 4. The CDR3 DNA reads TGTGCCTGGAACCTAGCGGGAGTTGAGCTGTTTTTT. As protein: CAWNLAGVELFF.

This clonotype was recorded only once. The rearrangement joins TRBV13 to TRBJ2-5; the D is unclear. This CDR3 has 11 amino acids. Germline CDR1 PRHDT, CDR2 FYEKMQ (reference sequence). V shed 7 bases and J shed 2 bases, with 5 bases lying between them. CDR3 residues: CASNQQETQYF. CDR3 DNA sequence: TGTGCCAGCAACCAACAAGAGACCCAGTACTTC.

The chain uses TRBV20-1 and TRBJ2-5; 10 bases line up with TRBD2. The CDR3 loop spans 15 amino acids. Germline CDR1 reads DFQATT; CDR2 reads SNEGSKA (reference sequence). Trimming at V came to 1 base and at J to 3 bases, leaving 5 bases not matched to a gene. CDR3 amino acids: CSARGGLAKEETQYF. CDR3 bases: TGCAGTGCTAGAGGGGGACTAGCGAAAGAAGAGACCCAGTACTTC.

The rearrangement links TRBV7-9 to TRBJ2-5; D call uncertain. V gave up 5 bases and J gave up 5 bases, with 15 bases separating them. Germline-derived CDR1 and CDR2 are SEHNR and FQNEAQ (reference sequence). The CDR3 has 14 amino acids. CDR3 region: CASSESLRWETQYF. The CDR3, as DNA: TGTGCCAGCAGCGAAAGTCTCCGGTGGGAGACCCAGTACTTC.